This record concerns one TCR beta chain sequence. Its target is not known. Approximately 10^5 TCR templates underwent assay in every sample. Sequencing used immunoSEQ multiplex PCR; TCRdb keeps in-frame clones, though not all of them. The data hold 9,500 or so clones, with around 40% observed a single time. This specimen belongs to a study of siplizumab effects on memory and regulatory T cells. Study in general: Mixed lymphocyte reactions were paired, with siplizumab at approximately 1 ug/mL or without drug. Study-level findings and limits: A significant reduction in alloreactive sequences traceable to unstimulated CD4+ memory cells was produced by siplizumab. Researchers could map only a minor fraction of alloreactive clones to unstimulated subsets.

Coculture of the mixed lymphocyte reaction cells took place at 37 degrees C and lasted around six days. Trimming cost V 1 base and J 5 bases, with 9 bases left between them. CDR3 size: 14 residues. From germline, CDR1 is SGHAT and CDR2 FQNNGV. The sequence was collected from a human donor in good health; the cells came from an allogeneic mixed lymphocyte reaction. The chain recombines TRBV11-2 with TRBJ2-1, with no clear D. Sequencing used CFSE-low (dividing) CD8+ T cells sorted from an allogeneic mixed lymphocyte reaction. The CDR3 DNA sequence: TGTGCCAGCAGCTTAGTTGTGGGGAACAATGAGCAGTTCTTC. Its translation: CASSLVVGNNEQFF.